The 21 T cell receptor beta chains reported below all come from one sample, sequenced in a study of blood T cell repertoires in COVID-19. TCRdb keeps only in-frame clones here, not all; method: immunoSEQ multiplex PCR. The sample holds 200,000 to 250,000 clones, about three quarters seen once. Sequencing was carried out using peripheral blood. Receptors originate from a woman in her 70s with acute or convalescent COVID-19.

The chain couples TRBV27 to TRBJ1-2; unclear D gene. CDR1 and CDR2 (germline): MNHEY, SMNVEV (reference sequence). V gave up 5 bases and J gave up 7 bases, with 11 bases separating them. This CDR3 has 12 residues. This CDR3 reads CASSKKGGGYTF. The CDR3 DNA reads as TGTGCCAGCAGTAAAAAAGGAGGTGGCTACACCTTC.

Here the CDR3 reads CASSRGLRNSPLHF. The CDR3 DNA reads TGTGCCAGCAGCCGTGGACTCCGCAATTCACCCCTCCACTTT. The genes are TRBV14 and TRBJ1-6; D call uncertain. CDR1 SGHDN and CDR2 FVKESK come from the germline V gene. The CDR3 sequence is 14 residues long. Trimming took off 4 bases at V and 7 bases at J, with 11 bases between the two ends.

The chain joins TRBV4-3 to TRBJ2-1; 14 bases are a match to TRBD2. Germline V gene data show CDR1 as LGHNA and CDR2 as YSLEER. The CDR3 length is 15 residues. The junction had 2 bases not matched to a gene; V was cut back by 2 bases and J by 8 bases. CDR3 nucleotide sequence: TGCGCCAGCAGCCAACAGACTAGCGGGGGGGATGAGCAGTTCTTC. Protein sequence: CASSQQTSGGDEQFF.

The chain uses TRBV6-5 and TRBJ2-7; TRBD2 aligns across 12 bases. From germline, CDR1 is MNHEY and CDR2 SVGAGI. V lost 4 bases and J lost 3; bases outside the gene matches: 1. CDR3 size: 14 residues. CDR3 residues: CASSSSGGGYEQYF. CDR3 nucleotide sequence: TGTGCCAGCAGTTCTAGCGGGGGGGGCTACGAGCAGTACTTC.

The rearrangement links TRBV29-1 to TRBJ2-3, with D possibly matching TRBD1 (6 bases). Germline CDR1 reads SQVTM; CDR2 reads ANQGSEA. V gave up 3 bases and J gave up 3 bases, with 13 bases separating them. This CDR3 is 14 amino acids long. CDR3 nucleotide sequence: TGCAGCGTTGACGACGCCAGGGGAACAGATACGCAGTATTTT. Amino acids: CSVDDARGTDTQYF.

This CDR3 reads CASSLTGWNTEAFF. CDR3 sequence (DNA): TGCGCCAGCAGCCTAACAGGGTGGAACACTGAAGCTTTCTTT. The chain uses TRBV4-1 and TRBJ1-1; a weak D match, TRBD1 (6 bases). Germline V gene lookup returns CDR1 MGHRA and CDR2 YSYEKL. The CDR3 consists of 14 residues. V dropped 4 bases and J dropped 1 base, with 10 bases sitting between them.

V gene TRBV5-1 combines with J gene TRBJ2-2; D is possibly TRBD2 (6 bases). V gave up 0 bases and J gave up 4 bases, with 16 bases separating them. The CDR3 contains 17 residues. Germline CDR1 and CDR2: SGHRS and YFSETQ. CDR3 nucleotides: TGCGCCAGCAGCTTGGAAGGTCGCGGGGAGGTCACCGGGGAGCTGTTTTTT. Translating it yields CASSLEGRGEVTGELFF.

This clone appeared a few times. The rearrangement links TRBV3-1 (or the pseudogene TRBV3-2) to TRBJ1-5, with 8 bases identical to TRBD1. V trimming: 1 base; J trimming: 5 bases; junction bases outside the gene matches: 4. The CDR3 covers 15 residues. CDR1 is LGHDT, CDR2 YNNKEL, per germline (reference sequence). The CDR3 here is CASSQGTGYDQPQHF. CDR3 nucleotides: TGTGCCAGCAGCCAAGGGACAGGGTACGATCAGCCCCAGCATTTT.

CDR3 sequence reads: CASSLEATGELFF. CDR3 bases: TGTGCCAGCAGCTTAGAGGCCACCGGGGAGCTGTTTTTT. The rearrangement links TRBV11-3 to TRBJ2-2; D gene unclear. V was shortened by 0 bases and J by 4 bases, with 3 bases between the two germline ends. CDR3 length: 13 amino acids. Germline V gives CDR1 SGHNT, CDR2 YENEEA.

The chain combines TRBV24-1 with TRBJ2-3, with 9 positions matching TRBD1. With 5 bases clipped from V and 8 bases from J, the junction kept 10 bases outside the gene matches. Germline CDR1 KGHDR, CDR2 SFDVKD. CDR3 length: 15 amino acids. In DNA form, the CDR3 reads TGTGCCACCAGTGCTCGGACAGGGGCCTGGGGTACGCAGTATTTT. Its protein is CATSARTGAWGTQYF.

This clone was recorded once. The V call is TRBV10-2, the J call TRBJ2-5, with TRBD1 as a possible D gene (5 bases). CDR1 and CDR2 (germline): WSHSY, SAAADI. The CDR3 is 15 residues long. Between the trimmed V and J ends, which lost 4 bases and 5 bases, there was a span of 17 bases. As DNA, the CDR3 is TGCGCCAGCAGTGGCTTTCAGGGTAGCTCGGAGACCCAGTACTTC. Translated, it gives CASSGFQGSSETQYF.

V is TRBV5-1 and J is TRBJ2-2, with TRBD2 identical over 11 bases. Trimming at V came to 1 base and at J to 0 bases, leaving 14 bases not matched to a gene. There are 21 residues in the CDR3. Germline V gene lookup returns CDR1 SGHRS and CDR2 YFSETQ. CDR3 in amino acids: CASSLTGEHLGLAANTGELFF. As DNA, the CDR3 is TGCGCCAGCAGCTTGACCGGTGAGCATCTGGGACTAGCGGCGAACACCGGGGAGCTGTTTTTT.

The chain carries TRBV11-3 and TRBJ2-2, with TRBD1 matching 7 bases. This CDR3 spans 15 amino acids. Trimming cost V 5 bases and J 6 bases; bases outside gene matches: 9. The germline CDR1 and CDR2 sequences are SGHNT and YENEEA. The CDR3 coding sequence is TGTGCCAGCAGCCCCCGAGACAGGGTCCCCGGGGAGCTGTTTTTT. It specifies CASSPRDRVPGELFF.

The chain employs TRBV19 and TRBJ2-1, with 12 nucleotides matching TRBD2. The J segment lost 8 bases and the V segment lost 5 bases, leaving 19 bases of the junction unmatched. This CDR3 spans 19 amino acids. Germline lookup yields CDR1 LNHDA and CDR2 SQIVND (reference sequence). The CDR3 here is CASSPNTPGRLAGEHEQFF. CDR3 DNA sequence: TGTGCCAGTAGTCCCAATACACCCGGACGACTAGCGGGGGAACATGAGCAGTTCTTC.

The chain couples TRBV6-5 to TRBJ2-7; 9 bases are shared with TRBD1. Looked up from germline, CDR1 is MNHEY and CDR2 is SVGAGI. V lost 4 bases to trimming and J lost 6 bases; unmatched junction nucleotides: 7. The CDR3 spans 14 residues. Written as DNA, the CDR3 is TGTGCCAGCAGTTCACAGGGGGCGCGGGGCGAGCAGTACGTC. This encodes CASSSQGARGEQYV.

V gene TRBV11-2 combines with J gene TRBJ2-1, with 11 bases fitting TRBD2. J lost 8 bases, V lost 5 bases, and 17 bases had no gene match. This CDR3 contains 18 residues. The germline V gene has CDR1 SGHAT and CDR2 FQNNGV. The CDR3 is CASSRYGLAGGRGDEQFF. DNA for the CDR3: TGTGCCAGCAGCCGGTATGGTCTAGCGGGGGGCCGAGGGGATGAGCAGTTCTTC.

This clone appeared a few times. The gene calls are TRBV3-1 (or the pseudogene TRBV3-2) and TRBJ1-4; D remains ambiguous. V was shortened by 0 bases and J by 0 bases, with 8 bases between the two germline ends. The CDR3 runs 16 residues. Germline lookup yields CDR1 LGHDT and CDR2 YNNKEL (reference sequence). The CDR3 spells CASSQEAEPTNEKLFF. Written as DNA, the CDR3 is TGTGCCAGCAGCCAAGAGGCAGAACCAACTAATGAAAAACTGTTTTTT.

The chain links TRBV3-1 (or the pseudogene TRBV3-2) to TRBJ2-7; D is possibly TRBD1 (5 bases). The CDR3 loop spans 14 amino acids. V lost 1 base and J 5 bases, leaving 12 bases between the germline ends. Germline V lookup: CDR1 LGHDT, CDR2 YNNKEL (reference sequence). The CDR3 region has the DNA TGTGCCAGCAGCCAAGGTTCCTGGGGCCACGAGCAGTACTTC. Translation gives CASSQGSWGHEQYF.

V usage is TRBV3-1 (or the pseudogene TRBV3-2) and J usage is TRBJ1-2; TRBD1 agrees at 7 bases. V was clipped by 4 bases and J by 8 bases; unmatched bases: 7. The germline V gene has CDR1 LGHDT and CDR2 YNNKEL (reference sequence). CDR3 length equals 13 residues. The CDR3: CASSPDRYSGYTF. The CDR3 region has the DNA TGTGCCAGCAGCCCGGACAGGTACTCGGGCTACACCTTC.

The V gene is TRBV3-1 (or the pseudogene TRBV3-2), the J gene TRBJ2-3; D is perhaps TRBD2 (6 bases). The CDR3 is made up of 14 amino acids. Germline CDR1 and CDR2: LGHDT and YNNKEL (reference sequence). Trimming cost V 2 bases and J 6 bases, with 12 bases left between them. CDR3 sequence: CASSQIGGSDTQYF. The DNA for the CDR3 is TGTGCCAGCAGCCAAATTGGGGGGTCGGATACGCAGTATTTT.

The rearrangement links TRBV7-2 to TRBJ2-6; D remains unclear. There are 15 residues in the CDR3. V was shortened by 2 bases and J by 0 bases, with 5 bases between the two germline ends. Germline loops: CDR1 SGHTA, CDR2 FQGNSA. CDR3 nucleotides: TGTGCCAGCAGCTTATCGGGCTCTGGGGCCAACGTCCTGACTTTC. It codes for CASSLSGSGANVLTF.